What follows are 17 T cell receptor beta chains derived from one specimen sequenced in a study of human T cells and chemical hapten exposure. Time point of the sample: patch test 1, 2 weeks after DPC sensitization. Treatment of the sample: therapeutic diphenylcyclopropenone sensitization with weekly scalp DPC. TCRdb fed the RACE reads into MiXCR, producing one record per CDR3 protein. Among more than 100,000 distinct CDR3 sequences listed, approximately 14% were seen once. The material sequenced was whole blood, taken in connection with sensitization to the hapten diphenylcyclopropenone (DPC). The source of these receptors is a man aged 18 to 30 with alopecia areata. Some clones in this sample may be carry-over from other donors' samples.

The chain is built from TRBV11-3 and TRBJ2-1, with 9 bases matching TRBD1. The CDR3 contains 13 residues. V lost 5 bases, J lost 7 bases, and 3 bases stayed unmatched. The germline V gene encodes CDR1 SGHNT and CDR2 YENEEA. CDR3 DNA sequence: TGTGCCAGCAGCCCCGGACAGGGGAATGAGCAGTTCTTC. It translates to CASSPGQGNEQFF.

This clonotype was found a few times. V usage is TRBV5-1 and J usage is TRBJ1-1; no clear D gene. From germline, CDR1 is SGHRS and CDR2 YFSETQ. This CDR3 region has 15 residues. V lost 4 bases to trimming and J lost 1 base, with 14 bases between them. The CDR3 region has the DNA TGCGCCAGCAGCCACAACCCTACAGCGAACACTGAAGCTTTCTTT. Its protein is CASSHNPTANTEAFF.

This clonotype was counted ten times or more. The chain combines TRBV5-1 with TRBJ2-1, with 10 bases aligning to TRBD2. The J segment lost 4 bases and the V segment lost 7 bases, leaving 8 bases of the junction unmatched. The CDR3 consists of 15 residues. The germline V gene encodes CDR1 SGHRS and CDR2 YFSETQ. The CDR3 is CASGLYSGGYNEQFF. In DNA, the CDR3 is TGCGCCAGCGGCCTGTATAGCGGGGGGTACAATGAGCAGTTCTTC.

This rearrangement joins TRBV5-1 to TRBJ2-7; TRBD2 matches at 8 bases. CDR3 length equals 15 residues. Germline-derived CDR1 and CDR2 are SGHRS and YFSETQ. J was trimmed by 2 bases and V by 0 bases; bases with no gene match: 4. This chain's CDR3 is CASSLGAGAAYEQYF. CDR3 in DNA: TGCGCCAGCAGCTTGGGAGCGGGGGCAGCCTACGAGCAGTACTTC.

This clonotype was found a few times. DNA of the CDR3: TGCGCCAGCAGCCTCTCCGGGACTAGCGCAGATACGCAGTATTTT. As protein: CASSLSGTSADTQYF. The chain couples TRBV10-1 to TRBJ2-3, with 10 nucleotides matching TRBD2. Per germline, CDR1 WNHNN and CDR2 SYGVQD (reference sequence). The trim removed 6 bases at V and 4 bases at J, leaving 7 bases unmatched. The CDR3 sequence is 15 residues long.

At least ten counts were recorded for this clonotype. V usage is TRBV4-3 and J usage is TRBJ1-4; 8 bases are a match to TRBD1. Unmatched junction bases numbered 4, after V lost 0 bases and J lost 7 bases. The CDR3 loop spans 15 amino acids. Germline assignment: CDR1 LGHNA and CDR2 YSLEER. In DNA, the CDR3 is TGCGCCAGCAGCCAAGACCCTGGACAGGGTGAAAAACTGTTTTTT. Translation gives CASSQDPGQGEKLFF.

V and J are TRBV12-3 or TRBV12-4 and TRBJ2-7; 8 positions match TRBD1. The V and J ends lost 3 bases and 2 bases, in that order; junction bases with no gene match: 6. This CDR3 is built from 15 residues. This chain's CDR3 is CASSFQTGVTYEQYF. The CDR3, as DNA: TGTGCCAGCAGTTTTCAGACAGGGGTGACCTACGAGCAGTACTTC.

The table lists this clonotype with a few counts. The gene calls are TRBV9 and TRBJ2-3; D perhaps matches TRBD2 (5 bases). The CDR3 extends over 15 amino acids. Trimming removed 0 bases at V and 4 bases at J, with 12 bases between. Germline-derived CDR1 and CDR2 are SGDLS and YYNGEE. CDR3 bases: TGTGCCAGCAGCGTAGATTTGGCGGGTCCAGATACGCAGTATTTT. Translated, it gives CASSVDLAGPDTQYF.

This chain links TRBV11-2 with TRBJ1-1; D is ambiguous. This CDR3 contains 12 residues. Germline V gives CDR1 SGHAT, CDR2 FQNNGV. V lost 1 base to trimming and J lost 1 base, with 1 base between them. The CDR3 region is CASSLANTEAFF. The DNA of the CDR3 is TGTGCCAGCAGCTTAGCGAACACTGAAGCTTTCTTT.

J is TRBJ1-1 and V is TRBV4-3; 9 bases match TRBD1. The V gene end was trimmed by 2 bases and the J gene end by 3 bases; junction bases not matched to a gene: 7. CDR3 length: 16 amino acids. Germline loops: CDR1 LGHNA, CDR2 YSLEER. The CDR3 loop is CASSQPLGDRDTEAFF. The CDR3, as DNA: TGCGCCAGCAGCCAACCTCTCGGGGACAGGGACACTGAAGCTTTCTTT.

The chain carries TRBV27 and TRBJ2-5; perhaps TRBD1 as D (5 bases). The V and J ends lost 6 bases and 5 bases respectively, with 19 bases between them. The CDR3 consists of 15 residues. Germline assignment: CDR1 MNHEY and CDR2 SMNVEV (reference sequence). The CDR3 DNA is TGTGCCAGCAGACCGACAGCCTACCCCATGGAGACCCAGTACTTC. Translated, it gives CASRPTAYPMETQYF.

V and J are TRBV7-9 and TRBJ1-4; the D is unclear. This CDR3 has 13 amino acids. Germline lookup yields CDR1 SEHNR and CDR2 FQNEAQ (reference sequence). V lost 2 bases and J lost 5, with 6 bases in between. CDR3 residues: CASSLPLNEKLFF. In DNA form, the CDR3 reads TGTGCCAGCAGCTTACCCCTAAATGAAAAACTGTTTTTT.

The J gene is TRBJ2-1, the V gene TRBV29-1, with 8 nucleotides matching TRBD2. Germline values: CDR1 SQVTM, CDR2 ANQGSEA. With 1 base clipped from V and 5 bases from J, the junction kept 1 base outside the gene matches. CDR3 length: 13 amino acids. The CDR3 coding sequence is TGCAGCGTTGAAGGCGGGAGGCACAATGAGCAGTTCTTC. Translating gives CSVEGGRHNEQFF.

J is TRBJ2-2 and V is TRBV11-2; TRBD2 is a possible D gene (6 bases). Germline V gene lookup returns CDR1 SGHAT and CDR2 FQNNGV. The V end lost 5 bases, the J end lost 5 bases, and 15 bases lay between the germline ends. CDR3 length: 15 amino acids. The CDR3 sequence is CASSNTGSQTGELFF. In DNA, the CDR3 is TGTGCCAGCAGCAACACCGGGAGCCAGACCGGGGAGCTGTTTTTT.

This clonotype was found a few times. V is TRBV5-4 and J is TRBJ2-2, with 7 bases that match TRBD1. V lost 4 bases to trimming and J lost 0 bases; unmatched junction nucleotides: 3. The CDR3 totals 15 residues. Germline CDR1 SGHNT, CDR2 YYREEE (reference sequence). The CDR3 DNA reads as TGTGCCAGCAGCCCGGGACAGCCGAACACCGGGGAGCTGTTTTTT. It encodes CASSPGQPNTGELFF.

The chain couples TRBV24-1 to TRBJ2-7, with 8 bases lining up with TRBD1. Losses at the gene ends were 4 bases for V and 0 bases for J; bases not matched to a gene: 10. Germline V gives CDR1 KGHDR, CDR2 SFDVKD. The CDR3 loop spans 17 amino acids. As DNA, the CDR3 is TGTGCCACCAGTGACCCAAGACAGGGGTCCCGCTCCTACGAGCAGTACTTC. Amino acid sequence: CATSDPRQGSRSYEQYF.

This clonotype turned up a few times. The chain couples TRBV6-2 or TRBV6-3 to TRBJ2-4; tentatively, D is TRBD2 (5 bases). The germline CDR1 and CDR2 sequences are MNHEY and SVGEGT. The CDR3 covers 15 residues. V was pared by 6 bases and J by 4 bases, with 16 bases between. The CDR3 spells CASSRIGVRKNIQYF. Written as DNA, the CDR3 is TGTGCCAGCAGCAGAATCGGGGTCCGAAAAAACATTCAGTACTTC.